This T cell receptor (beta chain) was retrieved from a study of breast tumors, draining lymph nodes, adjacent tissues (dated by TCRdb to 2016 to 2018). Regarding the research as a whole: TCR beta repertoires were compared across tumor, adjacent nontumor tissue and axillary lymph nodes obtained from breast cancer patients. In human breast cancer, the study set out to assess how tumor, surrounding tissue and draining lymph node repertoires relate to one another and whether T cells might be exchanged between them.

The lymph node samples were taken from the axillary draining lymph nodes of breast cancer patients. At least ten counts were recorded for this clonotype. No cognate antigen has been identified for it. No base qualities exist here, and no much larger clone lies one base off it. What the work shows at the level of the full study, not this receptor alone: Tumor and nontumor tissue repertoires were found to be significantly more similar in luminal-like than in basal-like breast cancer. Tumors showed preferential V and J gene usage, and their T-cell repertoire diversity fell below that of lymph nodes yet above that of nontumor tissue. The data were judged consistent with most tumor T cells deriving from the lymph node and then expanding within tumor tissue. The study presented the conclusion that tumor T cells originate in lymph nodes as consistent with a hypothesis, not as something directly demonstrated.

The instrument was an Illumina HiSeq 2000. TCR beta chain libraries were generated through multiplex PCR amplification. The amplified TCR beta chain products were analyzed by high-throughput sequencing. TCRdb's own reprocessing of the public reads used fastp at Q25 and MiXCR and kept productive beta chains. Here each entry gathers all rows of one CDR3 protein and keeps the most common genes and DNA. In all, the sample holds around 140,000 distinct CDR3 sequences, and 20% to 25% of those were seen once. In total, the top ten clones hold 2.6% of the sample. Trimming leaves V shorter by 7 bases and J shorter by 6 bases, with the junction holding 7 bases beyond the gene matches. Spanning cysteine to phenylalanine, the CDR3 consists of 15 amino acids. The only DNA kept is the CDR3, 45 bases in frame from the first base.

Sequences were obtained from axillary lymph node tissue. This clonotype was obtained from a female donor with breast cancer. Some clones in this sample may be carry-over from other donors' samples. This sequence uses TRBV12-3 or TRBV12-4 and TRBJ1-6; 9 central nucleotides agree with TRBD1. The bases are TGTGCCAGCACCCAGACAGGGGGTAGTAATTCACCCCTCCACTTT. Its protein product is CASTQTGGSNSPLHF.